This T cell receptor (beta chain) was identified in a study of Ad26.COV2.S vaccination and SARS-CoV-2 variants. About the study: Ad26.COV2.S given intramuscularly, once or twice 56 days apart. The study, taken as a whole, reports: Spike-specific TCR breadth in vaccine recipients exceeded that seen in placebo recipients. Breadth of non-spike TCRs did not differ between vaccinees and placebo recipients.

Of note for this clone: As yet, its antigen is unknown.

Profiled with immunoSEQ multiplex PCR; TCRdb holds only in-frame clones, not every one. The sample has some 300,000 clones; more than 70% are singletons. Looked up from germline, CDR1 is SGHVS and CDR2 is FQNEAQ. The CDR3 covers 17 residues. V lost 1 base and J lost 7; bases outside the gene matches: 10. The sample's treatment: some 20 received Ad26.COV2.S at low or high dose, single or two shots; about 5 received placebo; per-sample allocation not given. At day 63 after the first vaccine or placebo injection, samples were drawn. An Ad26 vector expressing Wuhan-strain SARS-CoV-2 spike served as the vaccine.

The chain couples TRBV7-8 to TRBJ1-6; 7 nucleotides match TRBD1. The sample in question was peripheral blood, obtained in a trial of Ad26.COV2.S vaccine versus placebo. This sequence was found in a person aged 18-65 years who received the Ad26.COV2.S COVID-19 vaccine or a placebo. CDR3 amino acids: CASSLEDLGTANSPLHF. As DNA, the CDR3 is TGTGCCAGCAGCTTAGAGGATTTGGGGACAGCAAATTCACCCCTCCACTTT.